These 10 T cell receptor beta chains came from one sample sequenced in a study of blood T cell repertoires in COVID-19. Generated by immunoSEQ multiplex PCR, the TCRdb table keeps only in-frame clones and is missing some. This table holds 260,000 or so clones, 84% found once. What was sequenced was peripheral blood. The receptors come from a human donor in a cohort sampled during active COVID-19.

The rearrangement links TRBV5-1 to TRBJ2-7, with D possibly TRBD1 on 6 matching bases. The CDR3 sequence is 15 residues long. The germline V gene encodes CDR1 SGHRS and CDR2 YFSETQ. The V end was cut by 4 bases, the J end by 1 base, with 15 bases between. The CDR3, as DNA: TGCGCCAGCAGCGCTGGGACAACCCCGTCCTACGAGCAGTACTTC. Translated: CASSAGTTPSYEQYF.

V and J are TRBV5-8 and TRBJ1-1, with D maybe TRBD1 (5 bases). The CDR3 runs to 15 residues. V shed 0 bases and J shed 7 bases, with 16 bases lying between them. Per the germline V gene, CDR1 is SGHTS and CDR2 is YDEGEE. The CDR3 protein is CASSLAGMDTNEAFF. The CDR3 DNA reads TGTGCCAGCAGCTTGGCAGGAATGGACACTAATGAAGCTTTCTTT.

CDR3 loop: CASSGGGITYGNTIYF. The CDR3, as DNA: TGTGCCAGCAGCGGGGGGGGTATTACGTACGGAAACACCATATATTTT. This chain uses TRBV28 with TRBJ1-3, with a possible D match to TRBD1 (5 bases). Trimming removed 6 bases from V and 4 bases from J, with 19 bases in between. The CDR3 covers 16 residues. CDR1 MDHEN and CDR2 SYDVKM come from the germline V gene.

The gene calls are TRBV3-1 (or the pseudogene TRBV3-2) and TRBJ1-1; TRBD1 matches at 7 bases. Germline V gene lookup returns CDR1 LGHDT and CDR2 YNNKEL (reference sequence). The CDR3 extends over 14 amino acids. V lost 2 bases to trimming and J lost 5 bases; unmatched junction nucleotides: 5. The CDR3 protein is CASSQFQGGTEAFF. As DNA, the CDR3 is TGTGCCAGCAGCCAATTTCAGGGGGGTACTGAAGCTTTCTTT.

The V call is TRBV5-1, the J call TRBJ2-2, with D possibly matching TRBD2 (6 bases). The CDR3 is 17 residues long. Germline loops: CDR1 SGHRS, CDR2 YFSETQ. Trimming took off 0 bases at V and 0 bases at J, with 12 bases between the two ends. DNA of the CDR3: TGCGCCAGCAGCTTGGAAGGACTAACCTCGAACACCGGGGAGCTGTTTTTT. Translating gives CASSLEGLTSNTGELFF.

CDR3 bases: TGTGCCAGCAGTTATACCGACAGGCACATCCAATATGGCTACACCTTC. Translation gives CASSYTDRHIQYGYTF. The genes are TRBV6-5 and TRBJ1-2, with D possibly being TRBD1 (6 bases). V lost 3 bases, J lost 5 bases, and 19 bases lay in between. The CDR3 runs to 16 residues. CDR1 is MNHEY, CDR2 SVGAGI, per germline.

The chain carries TRBV6-2 or TRBV6-3 and TRBJ1-2; no reliable D call. CDR3 length equals 14 residues. V shed 3 bases and J shed 3 bases, with 11 bases lying between them. Germline CDR1 MNHEY, CDR2 SVGEGT. The CDR3 bases are TGTGCCAGCAGTTATTCGGGAGGAGACTATGGCTACACCTTC. This encodes CASSYSGGDYGYTF.

The sample holds a few counts of this clone. This chain's CDR3 is CASSVGSGATNEKLFF. As DNA, the CDR3 is TGTGCCAGCAGCGTTGGATCGGGAGCAACTAATGAAAAACTGTTTTTT. The V gene is TRBV5-4, the J gene TRBJ1-4, with D unclear. The V and J ends lost 4 bases and 0 bases respectively, with 13 bases between them. Germline CDR1 is SGHNT and CDR2 is YYREEE (reference sequence). This CDR3 spans 16 amino acids.

The gene calls are TRBV9 and TRBJ2-1; 7 bases agree with TRBD2. CDR3 length equals 17 residues. With 0 bases clipped from V and 2 bases from J, the junction kept 8 bases outside the gene matches. Germline values: CDR1 SGDLS, CDR2 YYNGEE. The CDR3 spells CASSVVGGSMAYNEQFF. The DNA for the CDR3 is TGTGCCAGCAGCGTAGTTGGCGGGAGTATGGCCTACAATGAGCAGTTCTTC.

This clone occurred a few times. This sequence joins TRBV19 and TRBJ1-5, with D maybe TRBD1 (6 bases). This CDR3 comprises 15 residues. The ends were cut back, 0 bases at V and 2 bases at J, with 8 bases in the middle. CDR1 and CDR2 from the germline V gene are LNHDA and SQIVND (reference sequence). The CDR3 nucleotides read TGTGCCAGTAGTATAGATTCAGGGGGCAATCAGCCCCAGCATTTT. Its protein product is CASSIDSGGNQPQHF.